These 5 T cell receptor beta chains share one sample of origin, sequenced in a study of blood T cell repertoires in COVID-19. Some clones are missing from TCRdb's copy, which holds only in-frame ones; the method was immunoSEQ multiplex PCR. The sample has 350,000 to 400,000 clones; 85% to 90% are singletons. The sequenced sample consisted of PBMCs or T cells enriched from blood (not recorded which). These TCRs come from a man aged 18 to 30 who had recovered from COVID-19.

This clone was picked up one time. The chain links TRBV27 to TRBJ2-3; 9 bases align to TRBD2. CDR1 is MNHEY, CDR2 SMNVEV, per germline (reference sequence). The CDR3 loop spans 16 amino acids. The ends lost 1 base at V and 4 bases at J; junction bases unmatched: 6. CDR3 sequence (DNA): TGTGCCAGCAGTTTATGGGTGGCGGGGGGGGCAGATACGCAGTATTTT. Translated: CASSLWVAGGADTQYF.

The chain joins TRBV2 to TRBJ1-1, with a possible D match to TRBD1 (6 bases). V shed 2 bases and J shed 5 bases, with 18 bases lying between them. The germline gives CDR1 SNHLY, CDR2 FYNNEI. The CDR3 runs to 16 residues. The CDR3 protein is CASSEPTTGWRTEAFF. Here the CDR3 DNA reads TGTGCCAGCAGTGAACCAACGACAGGATGGAGGACTGAAGCTTTCTTT.

The V gene is TRBV12-5, the J gene TRBJ2-1; 15 bases line up with TRBD2. CDR1 is LGHNT, CDR2 FRNRAP, per germline. V lost 2 bases to trimming and J lost 13 bases; unmatched junction nucleotides: 12. The length of the CDR3 is 17 residues. The CDR3 sequence: CASGLPSTGLAGGGQFF. As DNA, the CDR3 is TGTGCTAGTGGTTTGCCTAGTACAGGACTAGCGGGAGGGGGCCAGTTCTTC.

The V call is TRBV18, the J call TRBJ1-3; D possibly corresponds to TRBD1 (5 bases). V was trimmed by 3 bases and J by 0 bases, leaving 12 bases between them. Germline V gene lookup returns CDR1 KGHSH and CDR2 LQKENI. The length of the CDR3 is 16 residues. In DNA, the CDR3 is TGTGCCAGCTCACCCTTACAGGAGCTCTCTGGAAACACCATATATTTT. It yields the protein CASSPLQELSGNTIYF.

The rearrangement links TRBV27 to TRBJ2-3, with 7 nucleotides matching TRBD1. V dropped 5 bases and J dropped 3; count of bases not matched to a gene: 8. CDR1 is MNHEY, CDR2 SMNVEV, per germline (reference sequence). The length of the CDR3 is 15 residues. CDR3 nucleotide sequence: TGTGCCAGCAGTAAGACAGGGTGGCAAACAGATACGCAGTATTTT. Protein sequence: CASSKTGWQTDTQYF.